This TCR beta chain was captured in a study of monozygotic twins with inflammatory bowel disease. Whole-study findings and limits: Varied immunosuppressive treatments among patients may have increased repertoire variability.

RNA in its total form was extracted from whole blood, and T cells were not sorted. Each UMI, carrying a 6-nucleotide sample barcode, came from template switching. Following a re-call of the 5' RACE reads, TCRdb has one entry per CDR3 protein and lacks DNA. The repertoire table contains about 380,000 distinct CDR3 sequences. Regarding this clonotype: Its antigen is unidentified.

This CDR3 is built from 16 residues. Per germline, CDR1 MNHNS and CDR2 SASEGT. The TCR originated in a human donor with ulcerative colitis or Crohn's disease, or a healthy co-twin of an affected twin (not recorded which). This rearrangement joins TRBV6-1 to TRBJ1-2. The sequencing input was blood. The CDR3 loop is CASSRGTAGTFYGYTF.